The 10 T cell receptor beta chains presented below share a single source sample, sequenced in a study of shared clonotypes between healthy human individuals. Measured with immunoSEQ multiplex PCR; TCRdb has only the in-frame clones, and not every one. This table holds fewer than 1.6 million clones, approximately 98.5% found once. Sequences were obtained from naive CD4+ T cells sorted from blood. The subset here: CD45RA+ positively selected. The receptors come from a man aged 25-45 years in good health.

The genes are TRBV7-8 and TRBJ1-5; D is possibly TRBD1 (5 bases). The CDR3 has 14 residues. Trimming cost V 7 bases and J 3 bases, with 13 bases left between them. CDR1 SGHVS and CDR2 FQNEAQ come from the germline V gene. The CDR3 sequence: CASTRDGANQPQHF. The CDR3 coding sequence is TGTGCCAGCACCCGGGACGGCGCCAATCAGCCCCAGCATTTT.

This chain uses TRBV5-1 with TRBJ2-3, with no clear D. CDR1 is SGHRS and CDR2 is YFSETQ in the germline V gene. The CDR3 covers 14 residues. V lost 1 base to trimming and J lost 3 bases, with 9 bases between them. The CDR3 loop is CASSLTLDTDTQYF. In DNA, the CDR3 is TGCGCCAGCAGCTTGACGTTGGATACAGATACGCAGTATTTT.

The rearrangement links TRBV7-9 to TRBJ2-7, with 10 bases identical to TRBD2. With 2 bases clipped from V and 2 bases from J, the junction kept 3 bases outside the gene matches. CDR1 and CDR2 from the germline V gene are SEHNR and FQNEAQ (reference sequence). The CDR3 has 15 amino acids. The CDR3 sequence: CASSLIAGGTYEQYF. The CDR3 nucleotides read TGTGCCAGCAGCTTAATAGCGGGAGGAACCTACGAGCAGTACTTC.

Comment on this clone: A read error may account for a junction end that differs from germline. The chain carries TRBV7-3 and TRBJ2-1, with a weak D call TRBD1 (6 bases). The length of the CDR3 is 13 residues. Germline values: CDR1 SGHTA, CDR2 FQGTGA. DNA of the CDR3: TGTGCCAGCAGCGTAACAGGGTTTTACGAGCAGTTCTTC. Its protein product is CASSVTGFYEQFF.

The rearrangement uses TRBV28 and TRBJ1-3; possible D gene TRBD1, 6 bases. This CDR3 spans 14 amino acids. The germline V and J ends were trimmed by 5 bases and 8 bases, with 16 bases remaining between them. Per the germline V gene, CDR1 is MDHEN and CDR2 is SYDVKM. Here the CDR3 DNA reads TGTGCCAGCAGTACAGGGACATTCAGTGACACCATATATTTT. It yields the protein CASSTGTFSDTIYF.

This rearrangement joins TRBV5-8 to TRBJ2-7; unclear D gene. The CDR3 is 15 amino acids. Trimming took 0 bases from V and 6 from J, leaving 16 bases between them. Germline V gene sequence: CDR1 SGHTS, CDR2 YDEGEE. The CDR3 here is CASSLVNNGFSEQYF. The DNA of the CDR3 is TGTGCCAGCAGCTTGGTCAACAACGGTTTCTCCGAGCAGTACTTC.

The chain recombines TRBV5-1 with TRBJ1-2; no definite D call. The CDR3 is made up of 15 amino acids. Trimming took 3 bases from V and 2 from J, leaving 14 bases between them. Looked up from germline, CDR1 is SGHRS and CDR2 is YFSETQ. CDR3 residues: CASSSRDSRNYGYTF. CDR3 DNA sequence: TGCGCCAGCAGCTCCCGGGATTCGAGGAACTATGGCTACACCTTC.

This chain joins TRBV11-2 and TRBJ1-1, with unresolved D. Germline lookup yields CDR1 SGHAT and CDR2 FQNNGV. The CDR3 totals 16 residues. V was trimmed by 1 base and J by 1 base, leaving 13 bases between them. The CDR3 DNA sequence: TGTGCCAGCAGCTTAGTGGTGTTTGGGTCGAACACTGAAGCTTTCTTT. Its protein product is CASSLVVFGSNTEAFF.

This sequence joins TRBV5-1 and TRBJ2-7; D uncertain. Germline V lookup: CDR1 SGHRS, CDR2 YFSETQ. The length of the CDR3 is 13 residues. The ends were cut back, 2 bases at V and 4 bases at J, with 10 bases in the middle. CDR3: CASSFATAYEQYF. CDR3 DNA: TGCGCCAGCAGCTTTGCCACAGCTTACGAGCAGTACTTC.

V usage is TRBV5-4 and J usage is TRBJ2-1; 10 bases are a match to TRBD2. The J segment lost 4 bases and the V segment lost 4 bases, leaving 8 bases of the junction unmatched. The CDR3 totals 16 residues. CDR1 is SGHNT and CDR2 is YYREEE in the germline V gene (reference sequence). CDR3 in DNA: TGTGCCAGCAGCGACCGATGGACTAGCGGTTACAATGAGCAGTTCTTC. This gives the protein CASSDRWTSGYNEQFF.